A selection of T cell receptor beta chains follows, all from one sample in a study of blood T cell repertoires in COVID-19. Clones were read by immunoSEQ multiplex PCR, and TCRdb kept only the in-frame ones, dropping some. The sample has some 250,000 clones, 82% seen once. The sequencing sample was made of peripheral blood. The receptors originated from a woman under 30 with acute or convalescent COVID-19. CDR3s include the opening cysteine and the closing phenylalanine or tryptophan. The D gene is left open where the match is weak. A clone size is listed for some rows: how often the clone was seen (once, few, many), or a class if it is expanded.

V	J	size	D	CDR3	DNA
TRBV9	TRBJ1-1	-	-	CASSPEPQTGHNTEAFF	TGTGCCAGCAGCCCTGAGCCCCAGACAGGACACAACACTGAAGCTTTCTTT
TRBV12-3/TRBV12-4	TRBJ2-7	-	-	CASSLEAYEQYF	TGTGCCAGCAGTTTGGAGGCTTACGAGCAGTACTTC
TRBV12-3/TRBV12-4	TRBJ1-1	-	-	CASSEQGPEAFF	TGTGCCAGCAGTGAGCAGGGGCCTGAAGCTTTCTTT
TRBV29-1	TRBJ2-3	-	-	CSAGLVTDTQYF	TGCAGCGCAGGCCTAGTGACAGATACGCAGTATTTT
TRBV10-3	TRBJ2-5	-	-	CAISPVAVSQETQYF	TGTGCCATCAGTCCGGTAGCGGTGAGTCAAGAGACCCAGTACTTC
TRBV6-2/TRBV6-3	TRBJ2-1	once	TRBD2	CASSYPLAEILSYNEQFF	TGTGCCAGCAGTTACCCACTAGCGGAGATACTCTCCTACAATGAGCAGTTCTTC
TRBV5-6	TRBJ1-1	-	TRBD1	CASSHRGRDTEAFF	TGTGCCAGCAGCCACAGGGGCCGGGACACTGAAGCTTTCTTT
TRBV14	TRBJ1-1	-	-	CASSQLQGWGTEAFF	TGTGCCAGCAGCCAACTCCAGGGATGGGGCACTGAAGCTTTCTTT
TRBV6-2/TRBV6-3	TRBJ1-1	-	TRBD1	CASSDGMTGRNTEAFF	TGTGCCAGCAGTGATGGCATGACAGGGCGGAACACTGAAGCTTTCTTT
TRBV4-2	TRBJ2-3	-	TRBD2	CASSQRLAGGVDTQYF	TGTGCCAGCAGCCAACGACTAGCGGGAGGGGTTGATACGCAGTATTTT
TRBV21-1	TRBJ1-5	-	-	CASSKEGTGGSNQPQHF	TGTGCCAGCAGCAAAGAGGGAACAGGGGGCAGCAATCAGCCCCAGCATTTT
TRBV13	TRBJ2-1	-	-	CASSLGLVNEQFF	TGTGCCAGCAGCTTAGGCCTTGTCAATGAGCAGTTCTTC
TRBV25-1	TRBJ2-1	-	-	CASSERGKKNRNYNEQFF	TGTGCCAGCAGTGAAAGGGGCAAAAAAAACCGAAACTACAATGAGCAGTTCTTC
TRBV19	TRBJ1-5	-	-	CASSPLFSRGPQHF	TGTGCCAGTAGCCCACTCTTTTCCCGAGGGCCCCAGCATTTT
TRBV28	TRBJ2-7	-	TRBD2	CASRPQTSGTYEQYF	TGTGCCAGCAGACCTCAGACTAGCGGGACCTACGAGCAGTACTTC
TRBV24-1	TRBJ2-1	-	-	CATSDWGTGTKFF	-